The 20 T cell receptor beta chains listed next were all sequenced from one sample in a study of graft-versus-host responses after intestinal transplantation (dated by TCRdb to the early 2020s). What the time point label conveys for this sample: cells obtained before transplantation from donor or recipient. Libraries were prepared through the immunoSEQ multiplex PCR assay. TCRdb took over this immuneACCESS table, retaining in-frame rearrangements with V and J assigned. Such tables are incomplete; in checked studies, under half of the missing clones stem from an unresolved V gene, and the remainder is unexplained. This sample comprises approximately 90,000 clones, approximately 80% of them detected only once. The ten most abundant clones make up around 0.86% of the sample. For these receptors, no antigen is known. The specimen comprised unstimulated CD4+ T cells sorted from spleen or lymph node cells, sampled before intestinal transplant. Receptor source: a human donor who received an intestinal transplant.

The chain uses TRBV12-2 and TRBJ1-5; the table's D call TRBD1 went unverified against the DNA. TRBV12-2 is described as a pseudogene. This CDR3 comprises 16 residues. Here the CDR3 DNA reads TGTGCAAGTCGCGCACGGGCCAGGGTCGTCGATCAGCCCCAGCATTTT. Translating it yields CASRARARVVDQPQHF.

The gene calls are TRBV5-1 and TRBJ2-5; 10 positions agree with TRBD2. This CDR3 is built from 16 residues. Germline-derived CDR1 and CDR2 are SGHRS and YFSETQ. V dropped 0 bases and J dropped 1; count of bases not matched to a gene: 3. This CDR3 is CASSLVASGGQETQYF. The CDR3, as DNA: TGCGCCAGCAGCTTGGTGGCTAGCGGGGGCCAAGAGACCCAGTACTTC.

Worth noting for this clone: An end of the junction does not agree with germline; a read error may underlie this. This chain joins TRBV5-1 and TRBJ2-7; 8 nucleotides agree with TRBD2. Germline V gene data show CDR1 as SGHRS and CDR2 as YFSETQ. The CDR3 contains 15 residues. The DNA for the CDR3 is TGCGCCAGCAGCCCGACAGCGGGAGCCTCCAACGAGCAGTACTTC. The encoded protein is CASSPTAGASNEQYF.

For this clone: The identical CDR3 is also encoded by other nucleotide sequences in the sample. The rearrangement uses TRBV5-1 and TRBJ2-3, with D tentatively TRBD2 (6 bases). Germline CDR1 and CDR2: SGHRS and YFSETQ. The V gene lost 0 bases and the J gene lost 5 bases, with 10 bases spanning the gap. This CDR3 has 14 residues. In DNA form, the CDR3 reads TGCGCCAGCAGCTTGGGGGGGGATGTAGATACGCAGTATTTT. This translates into CASSLGGDVDTQYF.

This chain joins TRBV5-1 and TRBJ2-2; TRBD2 aligns across 8 bases. Germline V gene sequence: CDR1 SGHRS, CDR2 YFSETQ. Trimming removed 2 bases from V and 9 bases from J; junction bases left unmatched: 9. The CDR3 consists of 15 residues. In DNA form, the CDR3 reads TGCGCCAGCAGCTTAGGCGGGGGGTCGAACAGGGAGCTGTTTTTT. The encoded protein is CASSLGGGSNRELFF.

The chain employs TRBV25-1 and TRBJ1-4; 7 nucleotides match TRBD1. Germline values: CDR1 MGHDK, CDR2 SYGVNS. This CDR3 region has 15 residues. V lost 3 bases to trimming and J lost 0 bases; unmatched junction nucleotides: 1. The DNA for the CDR3 is TGTGCCAGCAGTGAGACAGGGCCAACTAATGAAAAACTGTTTTTT. Translating gives CASSETGPTNEKLFF.

The chain employs TRBV7-2 and TRBJ2-1, with D possibly being TRBD1 (6 bases). The V and J ends lost 6 bases and 2 bases respectively, with 14 bases between them. Germline V lookup: CDR1 SGHTA, CDR2 FQGNSA. The CDR3 loop spans 15 amino acids. The CDR3 nucleotides are TGTGCCAGCAGTGAATACCCAGGGGCCTACAATGAGCAGTTCTTC. Protein product: CASSEYPGAYNEQFF.

The sample holds one count of this clone. V is TRBV30 and J is TRBJ2-3, with 8 bases that match TRBD2. This CDR3 region has 13 residues. Trimming at V came to 7 bases and at J to 4 bases, leaving 7 bases not matched to a gene. Germline CDR1 GTSNPN, CDR2 SVGIG (reference sequence). CDR3 in DNA: TGTGCCTTCAGGACTAGCAGCCCAGATACGCAGTATTTT. Its protein is CAFRTSSPDTQYF. Together with reference TRBV30 and TRBJ2-3, the CDR3 gives the full variable domain: SQTIHQWPATLVQPVGSPLSLECTVEGTSNPNLYWYRQAAGRGLQLLFYSVGIGQISSEVPQNLSASRPQDRQFILSSKKLLLSDSGFYLCAFRTSSPDTQYFGPGTRLTVL.

V usage is TRBV4-1 and J usage is TRBJ2-2; TRBD2 aligns across 9 bases. The CDR3 runs to 21 residues. Germline-derived CDR1 and CDR2 are MGHRA and YSYEKL. Unmatched junction bases numbered 22, after V lost 4 bases and J lost 4 bases. Here the CDR3 reads CASSPRGSRLAGNRGTGELFF. In DNA, the CDR3 is TGCGCCAGCAGCCCAAGGGGATCTAGGCTAGCGGGAAATAGAGGCACCGGGGAGCTGTTTTTT.

This clone has a single count. This chain uses TRBV5-1 with TRBJ1-6; D perhaps matches TRBD1 (6 bases). CDR3 length: 17 amino acids. CDR1 and CDR2 from the germline V gene are SGHRS and YFSETQ. Trimming took 4 bases from V and 9 from J, leaving 23 bases between them. In nucleotides, the CDR3 is TGCGCCAGCAGCCCCCGGCCCTCCACAGGGTCAGCTTCACCCCTCCACTTT. This gives the protein CASSPRPSTGSASPLHF.

The rearrangement links TRBV19 to TRBJ1-2; unclear D gene. V was shortened by 3 bases and J by 5 bases, with 10 bases between the two germline ends. Germline CDR1 LNHDA, CDR2 SQIVND (reference sequence). The CDR3 is 13 residues long. CDR3 amino acids: CASSIETTYGYTF. DNA of the CDR3: TGTGCCAGTAGTATTGAGACGACTTATGGCTACACCTTC.

J is TRBJ2-7 and V is TRBV11-2, with D possibly being TRBD1 (6 bases). Germline CDR1 reads SGHAT; CDR2 reads FQNNGV. The CDR3 consists of 13 residues. Between the trimmed V and J ends, which lost 3 bases and 2 bases, there was a span of 8 bases. Here the CDR3 reads CASSFGDTYEQYF. The CDR3 DNA sequence: TGTGCCAGCAGCTTCGGGGACACCTACGAGCAGTACTTC.

This chain uses TRBV19 with TRBJ1-3; a weak D match, TRBD1 (5 bases). This CDR3 has 15 residues. Looked up from germline, CDR1 is LNHDA and CDR2 is SQIVND (reference sequence). V was pared by 1 base and J by 1 base, with 8 bases between. This chain's CDR3 is CASSIGRGSGNTIYF. The CDR3 DNA reads as TGTGCCAGTAGTATAGGAAGGGGATCTGGAAACACCATATATTTT.

This rearrangement joins TRBV10-1 to TRBJ2-5, with D maybe TRBD2 (5 bases). Trimming removed 8 bases from V and 5 bases from J, with 9 bases in between. Germline V gene sequence: CDR1 WNHNN, CDR2 SYGVQD (reference sequence). This CDR3 is built from 11 residues. DNA of the CDR3: TGCGCCAGCGGTTCGGGGGAGACCCAGTACTTC. Translated: CASGSGETQYF.

The V and J genes are TRBV6-1 and TRBJ2-5, with D maybe TRBD2 (5 bases). V was trimmed by 6 bases and J by 5 bases, leaving 10 bases between them. CDR3 size: 12 residues. Looked up from germline, CDR1 is MNHNS and CDR2 is SASEGT. The CDR3 DNA is TGTGCCAGCAGGCACTGGAGGGAGACCCAGTACTTC. Translated, it gives CASRHWRETQYF.

The rearrangement links TRBV29-1 to TRBJ2-1; maybe TRBD2 (5 bases). Trimming removed 4 bases from V and 2 bases from J, with 9 bases in between. The CDR3 is 13 amino acids. Germline CDR1 SQVTM, CDR2 ANQGSEA. The DNA of the CDR3 is TGCAGCGTTGCCAGGCGGGCCTACAATGAGCAGTTCTTC. This encodes CSVARRAYNEQFF.

The chain carries TRBV28 and TRBJ1-1; D may be TRBD1 (5 bases). Trimming cost V 5 bases and J 5 bases, with 9 bases left between them. The CDR3 spans 12 residues. Per germline, CDR1 MDHEN and CDR2 SYDVKM. Written as DNA, the CDR3 is TGTGCCAGCAGTGAAAGGGGTACTGAAGCTTTCTTT. As protein: CASSERGTEAFF.

The rearrangement uses TRBV5-1 and TRBJ2-5; TRBD2 agrees at 7 bases. V lost 4 bases and J lost 5; bases outside the gene matches: 8. The V gene's germline CDR1 is SGHRS and CDR2 YFSETQ. The CDR3 runs to 14 residues. CDR3 nucleotides: TGCGCCAGCAGCCTGGGACTATCGGGGGAGACCCAGTACTTC. Translated, it gives CASSLGLSGETQYF.

The chain links TRBV5-1 to TRBJ1-1, with 7 bases matching TRBD1. The trim removed 2 bases at V and 2 bases at J, leaving 6 bases unmatched. This CDR3 comprises 15 residues. Looked up from germline, CDR1 is SGHRS and CDR2 is YFSETQ. The CDR3 spells CASSFAHRGNTEAFF. The DNA of the CDR3 is TGCGCCAGCAGCTTTGCCCACAGGGGCAACACTGAAGCTTTCTTT.

The gene calls are TRBV7-6 and TRBJ2-2; the match to TRBD1 covers 8 bases. In germline, CDR1 is SGHVS, CDR2 FNYEAQ. V gave up 3 bases and J gave up 1 base; unmatched junction bases: 4. The CDR3 extends over 16 amino acids. CDR3 sequence (DNA): TGTGCCAGCAGCTTCTCCGACAGGGGGAACACCGGGGAGCTGTTTTTT. Translating gives CASSFSDRGNTGELFF.